This T cell receptor beta chain was obtained from a study of T cell responses to AZD1222 COVID-19 vaccine. Germline CDR1 is GTSNPN and CDR2 is SVGIG (reference sequence). Deletions cut 2 bases from V and 0 bases from J, with 8 bases between. CDR3 length equals 14 residues. The protocol was immunoSEQ multiplex PCR, while the TCRdb copy is restricted to in-frame clones and leaves out a portion. Of some 31,000 clones in the sample, more than 75% were seen once. Study results and limitations: White British donors predominated, females outnumbered males, and clonal diversity was possibly underestimated. The repertoires were collected only after the peak T cell response. Nearly half of spike-specific TCRs reportedly go after variant regions that carry no mutations.

About this clone itself: Its target is unknown.

Investigators merged groups given second doses at roughly 4 or roughly 12 weeks. V is TRBV30 and J is TRBJ2-1; unclear D gene. The sequenced sample was peripheral blood, obtained 28 days after the second AZD1222 dose. This sequence was found in an adult who received the AZD1222 COVID-19 vaccine. DNA of the CDR3: TGTGCCTGGAGTTCGGAGAGCTCCTACAATGAGCAGTTCTTC. Encoded protein: CAWSSESSYNEQFF.